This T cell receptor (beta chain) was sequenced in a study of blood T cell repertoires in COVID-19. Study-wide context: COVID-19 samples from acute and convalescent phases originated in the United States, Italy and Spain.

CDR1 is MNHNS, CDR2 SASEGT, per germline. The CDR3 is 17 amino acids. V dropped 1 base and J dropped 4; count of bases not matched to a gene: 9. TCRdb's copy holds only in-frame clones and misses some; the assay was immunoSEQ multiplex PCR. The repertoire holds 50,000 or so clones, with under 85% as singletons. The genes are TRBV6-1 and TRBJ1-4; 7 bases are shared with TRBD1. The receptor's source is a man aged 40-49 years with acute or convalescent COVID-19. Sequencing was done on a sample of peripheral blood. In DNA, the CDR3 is TGTGCCAGCAGTGAAGGACCTCCGGGGACAGTTAATGAAAAACTGTTTTTT. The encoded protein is CASSEGPPGTVNEKLFF.